The rows below give T cell receptor beta chains drawn from one sample of a study of early T cells in non-severe SARS-CoV-2 infection. TCRdb re-derived calls from the 5' RACE reads in MiXCR, one entry per CDR3 protein. The sample has approximately 65,000 distinct CDR3 sequences; 9.5% to 15% are singletons. Sample: whole blood. The origin of the receptors is an adult who was a healthcare worker with PCR-confirmed SARS-CoV-2 infection or an uninfected control (not recorded which). Each CDR3 is given without its conserved first and last residue. Fields, in order: V gene, J gene, D gene, CDR3 protein. The D gene is left open where the match is weak.

TRBV4-3,TRBJ2-3,NA,ASSQGASALTDTQY
TRBV9,TRBJ2-4,NA,ASNLTGAGCPTALIAKNIQY
TRBV6-2/TRBV6-3,TRBJ2-1,NA,ASTPSVEDNEQF
TRBV3-1,TRBJ2-5,TRBD1,ASSQGRTGGRETQY
TRBV9,TRBJ2-7,TRBD1,ASSVDRDRAEQY
TRBV20-1,TRBJ1-5,NA,SANQGRNNQPQH
TRBV12-3/TRBV12-4,TRBJ1-2,NA,ASSLTGPIPNYGYT
TRBV3-1,TRBJ2-1,TRBD2,ASMSSGAYNEQF
TRBV20-1,TRBJ1-2,NA,SAKADSRTFYGYT
TRBV6-5,TRBJ2-7,NA,ASREMTAYEQY
TRBV20-1,TRBJ2-5,TRBD2,SARNWGSGINQETQY